This TCR beta chain originates from a study of vaccination effects on CD4 cells after COVID-19. General study findings and limits: Both infection-induced and vaccine-induced clones contracted markedly at late post-vaccination timepoints.

The data were produced by immunoSEQ multiplex PCR, yet TCRdb's version contains in-frame clones alone and is incomplete. The sample contains roughly 56,000 clones, about three quarters of which appear only once. In its sample, this clone was seen once. Its antigen is undetermined. Within the ViraFEST assay, antigen-specific CD4+ T cells underwent expansion with viral peptide pools prior to sequencing. The authors isolated CD4+ T cells after roughly eleven days of culture. All participants had two doses of either the BNT162b2 or mRNA-1273 vaccine. Absence of prior SARS-CoV-2 infection characterized the vaccine recipients, who showed negative nucleocapsid antibodies. The CDR3 spans 15 residues. The germline V and J ends were trimmed by 3 bases and 0 bases, with 10 bases remaining between them. In germline, CDR1 is SGDLS, CDR2 YYNGEE.

This chain links TRBV9 with TRBJ2-1; possibly TRBD2 for D (5 bases). The sample here was CD4+ T cells from PBMCs cultured with HCoV-229E spike peptides, taken after COVID-19 vaccination. The clonotype originates from a human donor who received a COVID-19 vaccine. The DNA of the CDR3 is TGTGCCAGCAGCGGCAGCGGTGACTCCTACAATGAGCAGTTCTTC. It encodes CASSGSGDSYNEQFF.